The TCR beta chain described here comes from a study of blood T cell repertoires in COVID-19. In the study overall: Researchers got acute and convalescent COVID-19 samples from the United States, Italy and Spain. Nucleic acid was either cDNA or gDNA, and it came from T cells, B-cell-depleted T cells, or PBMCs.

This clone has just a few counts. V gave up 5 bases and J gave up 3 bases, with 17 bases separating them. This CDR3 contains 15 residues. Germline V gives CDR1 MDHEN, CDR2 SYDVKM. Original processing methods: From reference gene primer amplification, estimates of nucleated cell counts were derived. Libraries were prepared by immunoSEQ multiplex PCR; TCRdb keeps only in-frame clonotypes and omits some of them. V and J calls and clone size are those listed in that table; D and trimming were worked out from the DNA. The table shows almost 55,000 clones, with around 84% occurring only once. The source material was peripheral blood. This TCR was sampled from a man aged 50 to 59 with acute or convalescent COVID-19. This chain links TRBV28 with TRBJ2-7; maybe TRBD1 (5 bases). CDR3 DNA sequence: TGTGCCAGCAGTGAGACCCAGGGTATTTTCTACGAGCAGTACTTC. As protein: CASSETQGIFYEQYF.